A selection of T cell receptor beta chains follows, all from one sample in a study of shared clonotypes between healthy human individuals. Clones were sequenced by immunoSEQ multiplex PCR, and TCRdb holds only the in-frame ones, with some missing. The repertoire holds about half a million clones, over 75% seen once, with roughly 13% in the top ten. Input material: PBMCs. These receptors all come from a woman aged 40 to 50 in good health. Some clones in this sample may be carry-over from other donors' samples. The CDR3 runs from the conserved cysteine through the conserved F or W. A D gene is named only where the DNA matches it firmly. The listing skips clone size in some rows; elsewhere it reads once, few, many or a size class.

>-|TRBJ1-5|-|TRBV28
TGTGCCAGCAGTTTATCTGTGTGGGTGAGCAATCAGCCCCAGCATTTT
CASSLSVWVSNQPQHF
>-|TRBJ2-2|-|TRBV15
TGTGCCACCAGCAGAGATCTTCCGGGGAACACCGGGGAGCTGTTTTTT
CATSRDLPGNTGELFF
>-|TRBJ1-3|-|TRBV15
TGTGCCACCAGCAGAGGAGGGGAAGCTGGAAACACCATATATTTT
CATSRGGEAGNTIYF
>-|TRBJ2-5|once|TRBV7-6
TGTGCCAGCAGCTCGACAGGTATCCAAGAGACCCAGTACTTC
CASSSTGIQETQYF
>-|TRBJ1-4|-|TRBV10-3
TGTGCCATCAGTGAGGGGGGGGGTTATAATGAAAAACTGTTTTTT
CAISEGGGYNEKLFF
>-|TRBJ2-2|once|TRBV11-3
TGTGCCAGCAGCGACCCGCGGAGCGGGAACACCGGGGAGCTGTTTTTT
CASSDPRSGNTGELFF
>-|TRBJ1-2|-|TRBV2
TGTGCCAGCAGTGCCGGCGGTAACTATGGCTACACCTTC
CASSAGGNYGYTF
>TRBD1|TRBJ2-1|-|TRBV19
TGTGCCAGTAGTATGAGAGGACAGGGTGGGAATGAGCAGTTCTTC
CASSMRGQGGNEQFF
>-|TRBJ1-2|few|TRBV11-2
TGTGCCAGCAGCAAAAATTCAGCCACCGGGGGCGGCTACACCTTC
CASSKNSATGGGYTF
>-|TRBJ2-5|-|TRBV7-2
TGTGCCAGCAGCTTAGCGTGGGTAGGGATGGGGGAGACCCAGTACTTC
CASSLAWVGMGETQYF
>-|TRBJ2-4|-|TRBV4-3
TGCGCCAGCAGCCAAGAGACTGGCAGGGACATTCAGTACTTC
CASSQETGRDIQYF
>-|TRBJ1-4|once|TRBV30
TGTGCCTGGAGTGTGGGGGGGGAGGCGGAAAAACTGTTTTTT
CAWSVGGEAEKLFF
>-|TRBJ1-3|-|TRBV30
TGTGCCTGCCACCGCTGTTCTGTAAACACCATATATTTT
CACHRCSVNTIYF
>-|TRBJ2-3|-|TRBV4-3
TGCGCCAGCAGCCAAGAGAGCACAGATACGCAGTATTTT
CASSQESTDTQYF
>-|TRBJ1-1|-|TRBV2
TGTGCCAGCAGTTTACAGGGTGGGAACACTGAAGCTTTCTTT
CASSLQGGNTEAFF
>-|TRBJ1-5|-|TRBV19
TGTGCCAGTAGAACAGGGTTGAGTCAGCCCCAGCATTTT
CASRTGLSQPQHF
>TRBD1|TRBJ1-1|-|TRBV28
TGTGCCAGCAGTTTGGGACAGTGGGTCACTGAAGCTTTCTTT
CASSLGQWVTEAFF
>-|TRBJ1-2|-|TRBV9
TGTGCCAGCAGCGTAGGCCCCCGACCTATACAGGTTTCCTATAACTATGGCTACACCTTC
CASSVGPRPIQVSYNYGYTF
>-|TRBJ2-2|-|TRBV19
TGTGCCAGTAGTAACAACAGGGTCGGCACCGGGGAGCTGTTTTTT
CASSNNRVGTGELFF
>-|TRBJ2-3|-|TRBV5-4
TGTGCCAGCAACCCCATCGGAGGTGGAGGAGATACGCAGTATTTT
CASNPIGGGGDTQYF